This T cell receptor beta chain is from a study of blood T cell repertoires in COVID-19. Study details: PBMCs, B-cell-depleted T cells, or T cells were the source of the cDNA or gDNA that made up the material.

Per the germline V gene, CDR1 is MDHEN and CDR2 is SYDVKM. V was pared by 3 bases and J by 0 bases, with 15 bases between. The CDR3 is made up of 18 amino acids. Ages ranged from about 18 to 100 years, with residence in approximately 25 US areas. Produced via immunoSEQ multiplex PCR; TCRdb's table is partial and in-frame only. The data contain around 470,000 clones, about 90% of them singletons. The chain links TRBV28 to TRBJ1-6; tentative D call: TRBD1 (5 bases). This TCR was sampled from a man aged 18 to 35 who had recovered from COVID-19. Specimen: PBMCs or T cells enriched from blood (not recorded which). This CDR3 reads CASSLGQEGSSYNSPLHF. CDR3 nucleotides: TGTGCCAGCAGTTTGGGGCAGGAGGGGAGCTCCTATAATTCACCCCTCCACTTT.